One sample yielded the 22 T cell receptor beta chains listed below, sequenced in a study of blood T cell repertoires in COVID-19. The protocol was immunoSEQ multiplex PCR, while the TCRdb copy is restricted to in-frame clones and leaves out a portion. Among roughly 120,000 clones, approximately 90% were seen once, and the ten largest hold around 7.7%. The material sequenced was peripheral blood. Every receptor here comes from a human donor in a cohort sampled during active COVID-19.

This chain uses TRBV2 with TRBJ2-3; 7 bases agree with TRBD1. With 1 base clipped from V and 2 bases from J, the junction kept 6 bases outside the gene matches. CDR3 length: 16 residues. The germline V gene encodes CDR1 SNHLY and CDR2 FYNNEI. CDR3 in amino acids: CASSEEGAPNTDTQYF. The CDR3 DNA follows: TGTGCCAGCAGTGAAGAGGGGGCTCCAAACACAGATACGCAGTATTTT.

This chain connects TRBV4-2 to TRBJ2-3; 8 bases match TRBD1. V was pared by 5 bases and J by 2 bases, with 9 bases of the junction left unmatched. This CDR3 is 16 amino acids long. The germline V gene encodes CDR1 LGHNA and CDR2 YNFKEQ. The CDR3 sequence is CASSGQGRRATDTQYF. The DNA of the CDR3 is TGTGCCAGCAGCGGACAGGGTCGTAGGGCCACAGATACGCAGTATTTT.

The chain uses TRBV6-4 and TRBJ1-6; a weak D match, TRBD1 (5 bases). The length of the CDR3 is 15 residues. V lost 6 bases and J lost 5, with 14 bases in between. The germline V gene encodes CDR1 MRHNA and CDR2 SNTAGT. The CDR3 protein is CASSRELQNNSPLHF. In DNA form, the CDR3 reads TGTGCCAGCAGCAGGGAATTGCAGAATAATTCACCCCTCCACTTT.

This clone was recorded once. The chain couples TRBV11-2 to TRBJ2-7; unclear D gene. The CDR3 runs to 13 residues. Germline-derived CDR1 and CDR2 are SGHAT and FQNNGV. Trimming took off 4 bases at V and 5 bases at J, with 12 bases between the two ends. The CDR3, as DNA: TGTGCCAGCAGCTCGAGAGGTCCGGACGAGCAGTACTTC. This gives the protein CASSSRGPDEQYF.

The chain is built from TRBV5-1 and TRBJ2-3; maybe TRBD1 (6 bases). CDR1 is SGHRS, CDR2 YFSETQ, per germline. This CDR3 spans 14 amino acids. V lost 5 bases and J lost 2, with 12 bases in between. CDR3: CASSAGVATDTQYF. CDR3 DNA: TGCGCCAGCAGTGCAGGGGTTGCCACAGATACGCAGTATTTT.

In this sample, this clone turned up once. This sequence joins TRBV10-2 and TRBJ2-3, with no clear D. Germline CDR1 is WSHSY and CDR2 is SAAADI. The CDR3 length is 11 residues. V lost 5 bases, J lost 9 bases, and 9 bases lay in between. CDR3 sequence reads: CASSPRSTQYF. The CDR3 DNA sequence: TGCGCCAGCAGTCCCCGGAGCACGCAGTATTTT.

CDR3 nucleotides: TGTGCCTGGAGTGTAGACAGGGGTGATGAAAAACTGTTTTTT. Translation gives CAWSVDRGDEKLFF. V usage is TRBV30 and J usage is TRBJ1-4; 8 bases align to TRBD1. This CDR3 is 14 amino acids long. J lost 6 bases, V lost 0 bases, and 3 bases had no gene match. Germline values: CDR1 GTSNPN, CDR2 SVGIG (reference sequence). Based on the CDR3 plus reference TRBV30 and TRBJ1-4, the full variable domain is SQTIHQWPATLVQPVGSPLSLECTVEGTSNPNLYWYRQAAGRGLQLLFYSVGIGQISSEVPQNLSASRPQDRQFILSSKKLLLSDSGFYLCAWSVDRGDEKLFFGSGTQLSVL.

The chain employs TRBV28 and TRBJ2-1, with D possibly matching TRBD1 (6 bases). The CDR3 is 16 amino acids. Germline CDR1 is MDHEN and CDR2 is SYDVKM. V was pared by 3 bases and J by 1 base, with 13 bases between. CDR3 protein: CASSFGQGPSYNEQFF. DNA for the CDR3: TGTGCCAGCAGTTTCGGTCAGGGGCCATCCTACAATGAGCAGTTCTTC.

The chain combines TRBV7-2 with TRBJ2-7, with 7 positions matching TRBD1. The CDR3 has 12 amino acids. Looked up from germline, CDR1 is SGHTA and CDR2 is FQGNSA. The V gene end was trimmed by 5 bases and the J gene end by 3 bases; junction bases not matched to a gene: 1. The CDR3 DNA reads TGTGCCAGCAGCACAGGGGTCTACGAGCAGTACTTC. It yields the protein CASSTGVYEQYF.

DNA for the CDR3: TGTGCCAGCAGTTCAGGACAGGGGGCCACCAGTGGAAACACCATATATTTT. The encoded protein is CASSSGQGATSGNTIYF. V and J are TRBV28 and TRBJ1-3; TRBD1 matches at 11 bases. CDR3 size: 17 residues. The V gene end was trimmed by 4 bases and the J gene end by 3 bases; junction bases not matched to a gene: 8. Germline-derived CDR1 and CDR2 are MDHEN and SYDVKM.

This chain joins TRBV5-1 and TRBJ1-2; D is ambiguous. Germline loops: CDR1 SGHRS, CDR2 YFSETQ. Trimming stripped 0 bases from V and 2 bases from J, with 11 bases between. The CDR3 runs to 15 residues. CDR3 in amino acids: CASSLAGLENYGYTF. In DNA, the CDR3 is TGCGCCAGCAGCTTGGCCGGTTTAGAGAACTATGGCTACACCTTC. Full variable domain (missing parts from reference TRBV5-1 and TRBJ1-2): KAGVTQTPRYLIKTRGQQVTLSCSPISGHRSVSWYQQTPGQGLQFLFEYFSETQRNKGNFPGRFSGRQFSNSRSEMNVSTLELGDSALYLCASSLAGLENYGYTFGSGTRLTVV.

This clone was detected once. The chain links TRBV9 to TRBJ2-6, with no clear D. This CDR3 is built from 16 residues. Germline V gene data show CDR1 as SGDLS and CDR2 as YYNGEE. Between the trimmed V and J ends, which lost 0 bases and 4 bases, there was a span of 11 bases. CDR3 protein: CASSVVSGSGANVLTF. In DNA form, the CDR3 reads TGTGCCAGCAGCGTAGTGTCCGGGTCAGGGGCCAACGTCCTGACTTTC.

As concerns this clone: One end of the junction does not line up with germline, which may come from a read error. The gene calls are TRBV20-1 and TRBJ2-7, with 7 bases aligning to TRBD2. The CDR3 contains 14 residues. Looked up from germline, CDR1 is DFQATT and CDR2 is SNEGSKA (reference sequence). In DNA form, the CDR3 reads TGCAGTGCTAGTAGTGGGTGGTTTGGGGGGGTCTTAAACTTC. As protein: CSASSGWFGGVLNF.

This clone was picked up a small number of times. This chain uses TRBV5-4 with TRBJ2-7, with 7 bases aligning to TRBD2. Germline V CDR1 and CDR2: SGHNT, YYREEE (reference sequence). The trim removed 4 bases at V and 2 bases at J, leaving 6 bases unmatched. CDR3 size: 14 residues. The CDR3 coding sequence is TGTGCCAGCAGCGTCCGGGACTACGCCTACGAGCAGTACTTC. The encoded protein is CASSVRDYAYEQYF.

The chain uses TRBV2 and TRBJ2-1, with D possibly matching TRBD2 (6 bases). The germline V gene has CDR1 SNHLY and CDR2 FYNNEI. This CDR3 has 13 residues. Trimming shortened V by 1 base and J by 11 bases, and 12 bases separated the two germline ends. CDR3 in DNA: TGTGCCAGCAGTGAAGGGTTAGCGGCTCAGCAGTTCTTC. Translated: CASSEGLAAQQFF.

This sequence joins TRBV4-1 and TRBJ2-5; weak D call: TRBD2 (5 bases). This CDR3 is built from 16 residues. V was clipped by 1 base and J by 1 base, with 13 bases between them. The germline CDR1 and CDR2 sequences are MGHRA and YSYEKL. CDR3 region: CASSQVSRALQETQYF. In DNA, the CDR3 is TGCGCCAGCAGCCAAGTCTCGCGGGCCCTCCAAGAGACCCAGTACTTC.

This sequence joins TRBV7-9 and TRBJ1-1; the match to TRBD1 covers 9 bases. Germline V gene lookup returns CDR1 SEHNR and CDR2 FQNEAQ (reference sequence). The length of the CDR3 is 13 residues. With V trimmed by 7 bases and J by 5 bases, 5 bases remained unmatched. CDR3 sequence reads: CASMGTGRTEAFF. The CDR3 DNA follows: TGTGCCAGCATGGGGACAGGGAGGACTGAAGCTTTCTTT. The full variable domain, its missing parts supplied by reference TRBV7-9 and TRBJ1-1, is DTGVSQNPRHKITKRGQNVTFRCDPISEHNRLYWYRQTLGQGPEFLTYFQNEAQLEKSRLLSDRFSAERPKGSFSTLEIQRTEQGDSAMYLCASMGTGRTEAFFGQGTRLTVV.

This chain uses TRBV3-1 (or the pseudogene TRBV3-2) with TRBJ2-1; 9 nucleotides agree with TRBD2. The junction had 6 bases not matched to a gene; V was cut back by 0 bases and J by 6 bases. This CDR3 has 16 amino acids. Per the germline V gene, CDR1 is LGHDT and CDR2 is YNNKEL (reference sequence). CDR3 DNA sequence: TGTGCCAGCAGCCAAGATTTCCAGCGGGAGGTCAATGAGCAGTTCTTC. Protein sequence: CASSQDFQREVNEQFF.

This clone was observed a handful of times. This chain connects TRBV6-1 to TRBJ2-3; 9 bases fit TRBD2. Trimming cost V 2 bases and J 4 bases; bases outside gene matches: 13. The CDR3 loop spans 18 amino acids. Germline lookup yields CDR1 MNHNS and CDR2 SASEGT. In DNA form, the CDR3 reads TGTGCCAGCAGTGAAAAGGTTAGCGGGAGTTCCTGGGCAGATACGCAGTATTTT. Translation gives CASSEKVSGSSWADTQYF.

Written as DNA, the CDR3 is TGCAGCGGCAGACAGGGAACAGATACGCAGTATTTT. The encoded protein is CSGRQGTDTQYF. The genes are TRBV29-1 and TRBJ2-3; the match to TRBD1 covers 7 bases. Germline V CDR1 and CDR2: SQVTM, ANQGSEA. V lost 7 bases and J lost 3; bases outside the gene matches: 4. The CDR3 loop spans 12 amino acids.

The J gene is TRBJ2-7, the V gene TRBV5-4; 8 bases agree with TRBD2. The CDR3 is 16 residues long. CDR1 SGHNT and CDR2 YYREEE come from the germline V gene (reference sequence). After removal of 0 bases from V and 0 bases from J, the junction contained 5 bases not matched to a gene. This CDR3 reads CASSLDLAGISYEQYF. In DNA, the CDR3 is TGTGCCAGCAGCTTGGACCTAGCGGGTATCTCCTACGAGCAGTACTTC.

This sequence joins TRBV10-1 and TRBJ2-3; TRBD1 is a possible D gene (6 bases). Germline V gene lookup returns CDR1 WNHNN and CDR2 SYGVQD (reference sequence). This CDR3 comprises 13 residues. The V and J ends lost 6 bases and 9 bases respectively, with 16 bases between them. CDR3 residues: CASSAQGRKTQYF. CDR3 nucleotides: TGCGCCAGCAGCGCACAGGGTAGGAAGACGCAGTATTTT.